The 32 T cell receptor beta chains below were found in one sample sequenced in a study of CD8+CD57+ T cells in acquired aplastic anemia. The TCR beta profiling, which covered VDJ combination and CDR3 sequence, was carried out using genomic DNA as the template. From the reads, TCRdb called clonotypes with MiXCR, one entry per CDR3 protein. The table shows about 250,000 distinct CDR3 sequences, with about 44% occurring only once. Selection for sequencing was limited to patients who had shown CD8+CD57+ cell expansion by flow cytometry. Sequencing input: sorted CD4+, CD8+, or CD8+CD57+ T cells (not recorded which) from PBMCs. The receptors stem from a human donor with aplastic anemia.

The chain has TRBV29-1 and TRBJ2-7, with 10 bases aligning to TRBD2. V was pared by 4 bases and J by 5 bases, with 8 bases of the junction left unmatched. This CDR3 is built from 14 residues. From germline, CDR1 is SQVTM and CDR2 ANQGSEA. The CDR3 DNA reads TGCAGCGTTGGTGGAACTAGCGGGATCCACGAGCAGTACTTC. Protein: CSVGGTSGIHEQYF.

The J gene is TRBJ1-5, the V gene TRBV7-2; D unresolved. The ends were cut back, 5 bases at V and 4 bases at J, with 9 bases in the middle. The CDR3 runs to 13 residues. Germline values: CDR1 SGHTA, CDR2 FQGNSA. The CDR3 region is CASSPQRNQPQHF. The CDR3 DNA reads TGTGCCAGCAGCCCGCAGAGAAATCAGCCCCAGCATTTT.

The genes are TRBV5-1 and TRBJ1-2, with 7 nucleotides matching TRBD1. This CDR3 is built from 14 residues. V lost 0 bases, J lost 4 bases, and 3 bases stayed unmatched. Germline loops: CDR1 SGHRS, CDR2 YFSETQ. The CDR3 DNA sequence: TGCGCCAGCAGCTTGGGACAGGGCGCCTATGGCTACACCTTC. Translating gives CASSLGQGAYGYTF.

The gene calls are TRBV6-2 or TRBV6-3 and TRBJ2-1; 12 nucleotides line up with TRBD2. Per germline, CDR1 MNHEY and CDR2 SVGEGT. V gave up 9 bases and J gave up 9 bases; unmatched junction bases: 15. The CDR3 sequence is 16 residues long. The CDR3 loop reads CASSIGLAGRRVEQFF. CDR3 DNA: TGTGCCAGTAGTATCGGACTAGCGGGACGTCGGGTTGAGCAGTTCTTC.

This clonotype has ten or more counts. The J gene is TRBJ2-2, the V gene TRBV6-5; 7 bases match TRBD1. The CDR3 is 13 amino acids. Germline V gene data show CDR1 as MNHEY and CDR2 as SVGAGI. After removal of 5 bases from V and 3 bases from J, the junction contained 0 bases not matched to a gene. The CDR3 sequence: CASSGQDTGELFF. As DNA, the CDR3 is TGTGCCAGCAGTGGACAGGACACCGGGGAGCTGTTTTTT.

This clonotype occurred many times. The chain uses TRBV2 and TRBJ2-7, with unresolved D. V lost 4 bases to trimming and J lost 4 bases, with 8 bases between them. Per germline, CDR1 SNHLY and CDR2 FYNNEI. The CDR3 sequence is 12 residues long. In DNA, the CDR3 is TGTGCCAGCAGTGTAATGATATACGAGCAGTACTTC. Encoded protein: CASSVMIYEQYF.

In its sample, this clonotype was seen many times. This chain links TRBV24-1 with TRBJ2-2, with D uncertain. This CDR3 spans 18 amino acids. Germline V CDR1 and CDR2: KGHDR, SFDVKD. Trimming cost V 2 bases and J 6 bases, with 21 bases left between them. The CDR3 sequence is CATSDSYVIRAGPGELFF. The CDR3 DNA follows: TGTGCCACCAGTGATTCCTACGTCATTAGAGCCGGTCCCGGGGAGCTGTTTTTT.

Points on this clonotype: The junction and the germline gene differ at one end; a read error may be behind it. The chain couples TRBV15 to TRBJ2-1, with D possibly matching TRBD2 (6 bases). The CDR3 is made up of 15 amino acids. From germline, CDR1 is LNHNV and CDR2 YYDKDF (reference sequence). CDR3 residues: CATSGEGGAYNEQFF. In nucleotides, the CDR3 is TGTGCCACCAGCGGAGAGGGCGGGGCGTACAATGAGCAGTTCTTC.

On this clonotype itself: A much larger clone lies one base from this, so it may be a read error. The chain links TRBV9 to TRBJ2-3; no firm D call. The CDR3 sequence is 17 residues long. Germline V CDR1 and CDR2: SGDLS, YYNGEE. The CDR3 here is CAGSQDWGGGPADTQYF. The CDR3 region has the DNA TGCGCCGGCAGCCAAGATTGGGGTGGCGGCCCGGCGGATACGCAGTATTTT. Full variable domain (remainder filled in from reference TRBV9 and TRBJ2-3): DSGVTQTPKHLITATGQRVTLRCSPRSGDLSVYWYQQSLDQGLQFLIQYYNGEERAKGNILERFSAQQFPDLHSELNLSSLELGDSALYFCAGSQDWGGGPADTQYFGPGTRLTVL.

The V call is TRBV4-1, the J call TRBJ1-1; D not resolved. This CDR3 is built from 14 residues. Deletions cut 4 bases from V and 1 base from J, with 10 bases between. CDR1 is MGHRA, CDR2 YSYEKL, per germline. As DNA, the CDR3 is TGCGCCAGCAGCCTCGGATCCCAGAACACTGAAGCTTTCTTT. This sequence encodes CASSLGSQNTEAFF.

The CDR3 coding sequence is TGCGCCAGCGGAATTGGACAGAACTATGGCTACACCTTC. Encoded protein: CASGIGQNYGYTF. The V gene is TRBV5-1, the J gene TRBJ1-2; possible D gene TRBD1, 6 bases. Germline V CDR1 and CDR2: SGHRS, YFSETQ. CDR3 length: 13 amino acids. The ends were cut back, 7 bases at V and 2 bases at J, with 12 bases in the middle.

This chain joins TRBV12-3 or TRBV12-4 and TRBJ2-4; maybe TRBD1 (7 bases). Trimming shortened V by 0 bases and J by 2 bases, and 11 bases separated the two germline ends. The CDR3 runs 16 residues. The CDR3 sequence is CASSLATGRSKNIQYF. The CDR3 DNA is TGTGCCAGCAGTTTAGCGACAGGGAGGTCCAAAAACATTCAGTACTTC.

The chain employs TRBV7-3 and TRBJ2-3; D is possibly TRBD2 (6 bases). V shed 1 base and J shed 2 bases, with 10 bases lying between them. Germline CDR1 SGHTA, CDR2 FQGTGA. This CDR3 has 15 residues. The CDR3 loop is CASSLMGGYTDTQYF. The CDR3, as DNA: TGTGCCAGCAGCTTAATGGGGGGTTACACAGATACGCAGTATTTT.

This clonotype was picked up many times. The chain has TRBV2 and TRBJ2-1, with 9 bases aligning to TRBD2. Per germline, CDR1 SNHLY and CDR2 FYNNEI. V shed 7 bases, J shed 7 bases, and the junction held 17 bases outside the gene matches. This CDR3 has 17 amino acids. CDR3 protein: CASTRSFRTSDWNEQFF. The CDR3 region has the DNA TGTGCCAGCACCCGGTCTTTTAGGACTAGCGACTGGAATGAGCAGTTCTTC.

The chain couples TRBV7-8 to TRBJ2-7; 8 bases are shared with TRBD1. Trimming took 2 bases from V and 3 from J; bases not matched to a gene: 6. The CDR3 extends over 15 amino acids. Germline CDR1 is SGHVS and CDR2 is FQNEAQ. CDR3 in amino acids: CASSLTGTGVYEQYF. DNA of the CDR3: TGTGCCAGCAGCTTAACTGGGACAGGCGTCTACGAGCAGTACTTC.

Worth noting for this clonotype: Germline and junction disagree at one end, which may indicate a read error. The V call is TRBV29-1, the J call TRBJ1-4; no reliable D call. The CDR3 has 10 residues. The germline V gene encodes CDR1 SQVTM and CDR2 ANQGSEA. The CDR3 nucleotides are TGCAGCGTATACGGTGAAAAACTGTTCTTT. Amino acids: CSVYGEKLFF.

This clonotype turned up a few times. The chain recombines TRBV7-2 with TRBJ2-7; 7 bases agree with TRBD1. The CDR3 sequence is 15 residues long. After removal of 5 bases from V and 9 bases from J, the junction contained 16 bases not matched to a gene. Germline CDR1 reads SGHTA; CDR2 reads FQGNSA. CDR3 sequence: CASSQDIGQARGQYF. CDR3 bases: TGTGCCAGCAGCCAAGATATCGGACAGGCCAGGGGGCAGTACTTC.

The chain is built from TRBV7-6 and TRBJ1-4, with TRBD1 matching 10 bases. Germline V gene sequence: CDR1 SGHVS, CDR2 FNYEAQ. Germline trimming cut 0 bases from V and 7 bases from J; bases unmatched to any gene: 2. This CDR3 has 15 amino acids. The CDR3 loop reads CASSLAGTGVEKLFF. CDR3 DNA: TGTGCCAGCAGCTTAGCCGGGACAGGGGTTGAAAAACTGTTTTTT.

This chain uses TRBV7-2 with TRBJ2-7; TRBD1 matches 9 bases. Trimming took 5 bases from V and 7 from J; bases not matched to a gene: 6. There are 13 residues in the CDR3. Germline CDR1 is SGHTA and CDR2 is FQGNSA. This CDR3 reads CASSIDRGREQYF. CDR3 DNA sequence: TGTGCCAGCAGCATCGACAGGGGGAGGGAGCAGTACTTC.

V gene TRBV30 combines with J gene TRBJ1-2; 11 bases map to TRBD1. Germline V gene sequence: CDR1 GTSNPN, CDR2 SVGIG (reference sequence). This CDR3 has 15 amino acids. V trimming: 5 bases; J trimming: 2 bases; junction bases outside the gene matches: 7. CDR3 amino acids: CAWGPGQGENYGYTF. For the CDR3, the DNA is TGTGCCTGGGGACCGGGACAGGGGGAGAACTATGGCTACACCTTC.

About this clonotype: One end of the junction varies from germline; a read error may be responsible. This chain joins TRBV9 and TRBJ2-3, with 11 bases aligning to TRBD2. Germline assignment: CDR1 SGDLS and CDR2 YYNGEE. CDR3 length: 17 amino acids. The CDR3 bases are TGTGCCAGCAGCGTGACTAGCGGGGCGTCTAGCACAGATACGCAGTATTTC. Translating it yields CASSVTSGASSTDTQYF.

In its sample, this clonotype was seen many times. The chain is built from TRBV20-1 and TRBJ2-2, with 9 nucleotides matching TRBD2. This CDR3 is built from 15 residues. CDR1 and CDR2 from the germline V gene are DFQATT and SNEGSKA (reference sequence). V lost 3 bases, J lost 7 bases, and 9 bases stayed unmatched. CDR3 bases: TGCAGTGCTAGCGGGCGGGAGGGCCGTGGCGGGGAGCTGTTTTTT. Translation gives CSASGREGRGGELFF.

This clonotype was seen at least ten times. The J gene is TRBJ2-7, the V gene TRBV6-4; 14 nucleotides match TRBD2. The CDR3 covers 15 residues. The ends lost 3 bases at V and 3 bases at J; junction bases unmatched: 1. The germline V gene has CDR1 MRHNA and CDR2 SNTAGT. The CDR3, as DNA: TGTGCCAGCAGTGAGGGACTAGCGGGAGTCTACGAGCAGTACTTC. It translates to CASSEGLAGVYEQYF.

Turning to this clonotype: A junction boundary mismatches the germline segment, possibly from a read error. V gene TRBV20-1 combines with J gene TRBJ2-7; 9 positions match TRBD2. The CDR3 has 15 amino acids. Germline-derived CDR1 and CDR2 are DFQATT and SNEGSKA (reference sequence). The CDR3 loop reads CSARAGTSMGYEQYF. For the CDR3, the DNA is TGCAGCGCTAGAGCCGGGACTAGCATGGGCTACGAGCAGTACTTC.

The V and J genes are TRBV29-1 and TRBJ1-1; 7 positions agree with TRBD1. Germline V CDR1 and CDR2: SQVTM, ANQGSEA. The CDR3 sequence is 13 residues long. V lost 6 bases and J lost 1; bases outside the gene matches: 5. The CDR3 protein is CSVKQGRNTEAFF. In nucleotides, the CDR3 is TGCAGCGTAAAACAGGGGCGGAACACTGAAGCTTTCTTT.

Only one count was recorded for this clonotype. The CDR3 nucleotides are TGCAGTGCAAGCTTAGCGGGAGAAGTCACAGATACGCAGTATTTT. This codes for CSASLAGEVTDTQYF. The J gene is TRBJ2-3, the V gene TRBV20-1; 9 bases map to TRBD2. Trimming at V came to 6 bases and at J to 2 bases, leaving 9 bases not matched to a gene. CDR3 size: 15 residues. Germline V gene sequence: CDR1 DFQATT, CDR2 SNEGSKA (reference sequence).

V is TRBV5-1 and J is TRBJ1-2; 9 bases align to TRBD1. Germline CDR1 and CDR2: SGHRS and YFSETQ. This CDR3 has 16 residues. Unmatched junction bases numbered 14, after V lost 4 bases and J lost 7 bases. The CDR3 DNA follows: TGCGCCAGCAGCGCTGGACCGGGACAGGGTCTGAGTGGCTACACCTTC. Translating it yields CASSAGPGQGLSGYTF.

This clonotype was found a few times. This sequence may be a read error, since a much larger clone differs from it by one base. V is TRBV4-1 and J is TRBJ2-7; the D gene is possibly TRBD1 (6 bases). CDR1 and CDR2 (germline): MGHRA, YSYEKL. The CDR3 consists of 15 residues. Written as DNA, the CDR3 is TGCGGCAGCAGCCTTGAACAGGGACGCGAGTACGAGCAGTACTTC. Translation gives CGSSLEQGREYEQYF.

The V call is TRBV20-1, the J call TRBJ2-5; D gene uncertain. Germline V gene data show CDR1 as DFQATT and CDR2 as SNEGSKA (reference sequence). The ends were cut back, 3 bases at V and 5 bases at J, with 10 bases in the middle. The CDR3 consists of 12 residues. CDR3 region: CSASRAEETQYF. CDR3 DNA sequence: TGCAGTGCTAGTCGCGCTGAGGAGACCCAGTACTTC.

This clonotype was detected ten times or more. V and J are TRBV20-1 and TRBJ2-7; 12 nucleotides line up with TRBD2. V was pared by 0 bases and J by 7 bases, with 10 bases of the junction left unmatched. The CDR3 spans 16 residues. Per the germline V gene, CDR1 is DFQATT and CDR2 is SNEGSKA (reference sequence). The CDR3 region has the DNA TGCAGTGCTAGAGAGGGAACGACTAGCGGGGGCTATGAGCAGTACTTC. Protein: CSAREGTTSGGYEQYF.

V and J are TRBV20-1 and TRBJ2-5; the match to TRBD2 covers 11 bases. Germline V lookup: CDR1 DFQATT, CDR2 SNEGSKA (reference sequence). Germline trimming cut 3 bases from V and 3 bases from J; bases unmatched to any gene: 3. The CDR3 spans 14 residues. CDR3 bases: TGCAGTGCTAGTCCGACTAGCGGGGAAGAGACCCAGTACTTC. This codes for CSASPTSGEETQYF.

The V call is TRBV19, the J call TRBJ2-7; 11 bases map to TRBD1. The CDR3 loop spans 16 amino acids. Germline CDR1 is LNHDA and CDR2 is SQIVND (reference sequence). Unmatched junction bases numbered 12, after V lost 4 bases and J lost 7 bases. Here the CDR3 reads CASSSNGQGAFNEQYV. CDR3 DNA: TGTGCCAGTAGTAGCAACGGACAGGGGGCCTTTAATGAGCAGTACGTC.